Presented here are 4 T cell receptor beta chains from one specimen sequenced in a study of vaccination and CD4 T cells after COVID-19. The assay that was used to sequence DNA from cultured CD4+ T cells was the Oncomine TCR Beta short-read assay. TCRdb recomputed calls from the PCR reads with MiXCR, one row per CDR3 protein. In the table there are approximately 12,000 distinct CDR3 sequences, about 50% of which are singletons. The antigens these receptors bind are not known. Treatment: approximately 9-day PBMC culture with coronavirus spike peptide pools or control peptides (ViraFEST assay). Material: CD4+ T cells from blood, cultured in vitro. Receptors originate from a human donor who had recovered from COVID-19.

This rearrangement joins TRBV28 to TRBJ2-1; D is unclear. CDR1 is MDHEN and CDR2 is SYDVKM in the germline V gene. Trimming removed 4 bases at V and 8 bases at J, with 12 bases between. CDR3 size: 13 residues. CDR3 DNA sequence: TGTGCCAGCAGTTCACCCCCCACAGATGAGCAGTTCTTC. Its translation is CASSSPPTDEQFF.

This chain connects TRBV11-3 to TRBJ1-2, with TRBD1 as a possible D gene (5 bases). Germline V gene data show CDR1 as SGHNT and CDR2 as YENEEA. The CDR3 is 13 residues long. Trimming removed 2 bases at V and 8 bases at J, with 12 bases between. CDR3 in amino acids: CASSLSGGIGYTF. The CDR3, as DNA: TGTGCCAGCAGCTTATCGGGGGGTATAGGCTACACCTTC.

The gene calls are TRBV7-6 and TRBJ1-4; possible D gene TRBD1, 6 bases. The germline V gene encodes CDR1 SGHVS and CDR2 FNYEAQ. Trimming took off 1 base at V and 0 bases at J, with 9 bases between the two ends. The CDR3 runs 16 residues. The DNA for the CDR3 is TGTGCCAGCAGCTTAGGGGACACTGCAACTAATGAAAAACTGTTTTTT. Translated, it gives CASSLGDTATNEKLFF.

The chain is built from TRBV2 and TRBJ2-3, with 10 positions matching TRBD2. This CDR3 is 16 amino acids long. CDR1 and CDR2 (germline): SNHLY, FYNNEI. Trimming cost V 5 bases and J 2 bases; bases outside gene matches: 7. The CDR3 region is CASSQILAGPTDTQYF. The CDR3 DNA reads as TGTGCCAGCAGTCAAATACTAGCGGGGCCCACAGATACGCAGTATTTT.